This TCR beta chain was recovered during a study of blood T cell repertoires in COVID-19. For the study at large: COVID-19 samples from acute and convalescent phases originated in the United States, Italy and Spain.

Per germline, CDR1 SGHNT and CDR2 YYREEE (reference sequence). Trimming removed 0 bases from V and 6 bases from J; junction bases left unmatched: 3. The CDR3 totals 15 residues. Generated by immunoSEQ multiplex PCR, the TCRdb table keeps only in-frame clones and is missing some. This sample has 350,000 to 450,000 clones, with about 87% found just once. Material: peripheral blood. The TCR was taken from a human donor in a cohort sampled during active COVID-19. This chain uses TRBV5-4 with TRBJ2-1; 10 bases are a match to TRBD2. The DNA of the CDR3 is TGTGCCAGCAGCTTGGCAAGCGGGGGGGCCAATGAGCAGTTCTTC. Encoded protein: CASSLASGGANEQFF.